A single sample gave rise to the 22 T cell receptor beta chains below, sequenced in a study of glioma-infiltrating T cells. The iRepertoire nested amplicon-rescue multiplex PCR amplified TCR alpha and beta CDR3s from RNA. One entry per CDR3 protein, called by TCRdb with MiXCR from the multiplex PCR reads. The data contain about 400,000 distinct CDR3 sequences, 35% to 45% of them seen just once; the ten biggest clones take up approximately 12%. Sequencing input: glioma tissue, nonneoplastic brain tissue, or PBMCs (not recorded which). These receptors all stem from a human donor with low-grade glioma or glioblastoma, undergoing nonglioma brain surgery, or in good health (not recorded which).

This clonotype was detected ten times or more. CDR3: CASSLRVPDTQYF. The CDR3 DNA reads TGTGCCAGCAGTTTAAGGGTTCCAGATACGCAGTATTTT. V and J are TRBV27 and TRBJ2-3; no clear D gene. The germline V gene has CDR1 MNHEY and CDR2 SMNVEV (reference sequence). V was shortened by 2 bases and J by 4 bases, with 7 bases between the two germline ends. This CDR3 has 13 residues.

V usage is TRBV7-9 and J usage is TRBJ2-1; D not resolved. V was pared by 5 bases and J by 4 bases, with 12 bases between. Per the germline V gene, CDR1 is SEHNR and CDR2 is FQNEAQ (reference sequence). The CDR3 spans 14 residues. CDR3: CASSHELKYNEQFF. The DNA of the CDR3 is TGTGCCAGCAGCCACGAGTTGAAATACAATGAGCAGTTCTTC.

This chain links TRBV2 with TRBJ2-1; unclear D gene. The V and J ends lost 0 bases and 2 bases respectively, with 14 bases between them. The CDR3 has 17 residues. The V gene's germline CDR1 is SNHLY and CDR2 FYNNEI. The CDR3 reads CASSEAPPRSAYNEQFF. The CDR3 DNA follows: TGTGCCAGCAGTGAAGCCCCCCCCAGGTCGGCCTACAATGAGCAGTTCTTC.

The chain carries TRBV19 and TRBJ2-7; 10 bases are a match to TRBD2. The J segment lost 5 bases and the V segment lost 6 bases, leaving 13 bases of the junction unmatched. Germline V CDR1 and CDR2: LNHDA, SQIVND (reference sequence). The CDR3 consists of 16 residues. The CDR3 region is CASSSWRLAGVNEQYF. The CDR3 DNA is TGTGCCAGTAGCAGTTGGCGGCTAGCGGGAGTGAACGAGCAGTACTTC.

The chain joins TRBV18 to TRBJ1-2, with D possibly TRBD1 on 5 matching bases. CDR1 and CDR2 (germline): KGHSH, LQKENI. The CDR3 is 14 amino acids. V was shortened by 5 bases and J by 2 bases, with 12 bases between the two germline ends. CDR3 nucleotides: TGTGCCAGCTCAGCGGAGGGGACGAACTATGGCTACACCTTC. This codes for CASSAEGTNYGYTF. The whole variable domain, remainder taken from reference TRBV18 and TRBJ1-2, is NAGVMQNPRHLVRRRGQEARLRCSPMKGHSHVYWYRQLPEEGLKFMVYLQKENIIDESGMPKERFSAEFPKEGPSILRIQQVVRGDSAAYFCASSAEGTNYGYTFGSGTRLTVV.

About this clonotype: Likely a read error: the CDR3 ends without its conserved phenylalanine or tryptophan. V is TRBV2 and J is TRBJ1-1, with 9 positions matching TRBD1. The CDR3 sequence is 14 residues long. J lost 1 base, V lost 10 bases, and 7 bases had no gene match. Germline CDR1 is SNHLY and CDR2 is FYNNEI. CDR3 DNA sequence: TGTGCCAACCACAAACAGGGGGCGAACACTGAAGCTTTCTAT. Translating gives CANHKQGANTEAFY.

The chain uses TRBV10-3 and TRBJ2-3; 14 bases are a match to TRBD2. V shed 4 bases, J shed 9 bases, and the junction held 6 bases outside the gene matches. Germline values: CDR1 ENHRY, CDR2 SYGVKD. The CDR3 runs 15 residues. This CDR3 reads CAISVSGTSGRTQYF. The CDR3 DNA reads TGTGCCATCAGTGTCTCCGGGACTAGCGGGAGAACGCAGTATTTT.

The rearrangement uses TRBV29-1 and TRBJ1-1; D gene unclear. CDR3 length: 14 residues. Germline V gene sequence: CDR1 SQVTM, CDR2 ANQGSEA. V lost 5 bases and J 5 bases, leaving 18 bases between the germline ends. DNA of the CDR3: TGCAGCGTTCTTGAGTTCACAAAAACTACTGAAGCTTTCTTT. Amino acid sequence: CSVLEFTKTTEAFF.

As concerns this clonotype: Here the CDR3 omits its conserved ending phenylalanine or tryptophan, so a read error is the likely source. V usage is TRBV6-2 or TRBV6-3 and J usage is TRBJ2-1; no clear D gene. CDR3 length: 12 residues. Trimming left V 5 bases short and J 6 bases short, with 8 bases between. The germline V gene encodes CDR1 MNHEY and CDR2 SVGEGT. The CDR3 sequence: CASSQVGNEQFL. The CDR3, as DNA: TGTGCCAGCAGTCAAGTGGGCAATGAGCAGTTCCTC.

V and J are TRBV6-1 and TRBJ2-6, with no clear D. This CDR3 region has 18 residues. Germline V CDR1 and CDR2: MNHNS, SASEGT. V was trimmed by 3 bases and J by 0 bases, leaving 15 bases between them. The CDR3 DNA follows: TGTGCCAGCAGTGACAGGTACTTTGGGAACTCTGGGGCCAACGTCCTGACTTTC. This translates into CASSDRYFGNSGANVLTF.

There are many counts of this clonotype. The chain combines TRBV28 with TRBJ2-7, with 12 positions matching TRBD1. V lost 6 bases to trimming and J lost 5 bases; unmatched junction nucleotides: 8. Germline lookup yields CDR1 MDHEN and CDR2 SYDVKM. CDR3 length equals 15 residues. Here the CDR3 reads CASSYLGTGGNEQYF. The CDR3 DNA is TGTGCCAGCAGCTACCTTGGGACAGGGGGCAACGAGCAGTACTTC.

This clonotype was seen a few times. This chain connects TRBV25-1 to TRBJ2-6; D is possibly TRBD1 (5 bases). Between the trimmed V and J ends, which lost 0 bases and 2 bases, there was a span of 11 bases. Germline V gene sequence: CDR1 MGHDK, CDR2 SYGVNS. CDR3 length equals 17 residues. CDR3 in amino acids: CASSEYRGFTGANVLTF. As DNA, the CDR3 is TGTGCCAGCAGTGAATATAGGGGTTTCACTGGGGCCAACGTCCTGACTTTC.

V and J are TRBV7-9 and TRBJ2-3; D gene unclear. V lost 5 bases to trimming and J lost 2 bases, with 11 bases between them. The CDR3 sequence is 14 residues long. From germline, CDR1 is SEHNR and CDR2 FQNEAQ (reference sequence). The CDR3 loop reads CASSVDFVTDTQYF. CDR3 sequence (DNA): TGTGCCAGCAGCGTCGACTTCGTCACAGATACGCAGTATTTT.

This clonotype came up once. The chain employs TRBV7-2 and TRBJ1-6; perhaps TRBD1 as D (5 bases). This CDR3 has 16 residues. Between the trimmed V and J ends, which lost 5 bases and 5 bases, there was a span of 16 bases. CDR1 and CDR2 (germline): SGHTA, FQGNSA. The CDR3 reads CASSPRGQTDNSPLHF. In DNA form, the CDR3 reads TGTGCCAGCAGCCCCCGGGGTCAGACAGATAATTCACCCCTCCACTTT.

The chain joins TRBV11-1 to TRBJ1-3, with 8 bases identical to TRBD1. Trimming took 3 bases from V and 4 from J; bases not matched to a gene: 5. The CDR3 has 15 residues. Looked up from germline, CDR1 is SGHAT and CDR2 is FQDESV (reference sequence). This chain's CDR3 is CASSFQGARGNTIYF. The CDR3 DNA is TGTGCCAGCAGCTTTCAGGGGGCTAGGGGAAACACCATATATTTT.

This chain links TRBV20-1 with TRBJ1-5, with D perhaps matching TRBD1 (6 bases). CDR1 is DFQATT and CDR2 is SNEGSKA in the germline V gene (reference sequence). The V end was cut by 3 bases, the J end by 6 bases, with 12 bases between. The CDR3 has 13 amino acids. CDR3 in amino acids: CSARTRGGQPQHF. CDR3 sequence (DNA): TGCAGTGCTAGGACCAGGGGAGGTCAGCCCCAGCATTTT.

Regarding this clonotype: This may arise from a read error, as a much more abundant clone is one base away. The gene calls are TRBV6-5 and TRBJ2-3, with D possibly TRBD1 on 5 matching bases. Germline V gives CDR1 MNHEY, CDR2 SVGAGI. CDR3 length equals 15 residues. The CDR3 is CASSYTAGLADMQYF. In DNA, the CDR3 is TGTGCCAGCAGTTACACCGCAGGGTTGGCAGATATGCAGTATTTT.

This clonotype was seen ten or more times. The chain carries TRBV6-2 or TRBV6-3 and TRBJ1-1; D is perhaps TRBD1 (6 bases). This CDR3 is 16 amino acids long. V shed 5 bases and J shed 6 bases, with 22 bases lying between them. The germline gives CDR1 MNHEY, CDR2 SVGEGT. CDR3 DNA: TGTGCCAGCAGTCCGCCAGTGGGGGGGGCCGCGCCTGAAGCTTTCTTT. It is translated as CASSPPVGGAAPEAFF.

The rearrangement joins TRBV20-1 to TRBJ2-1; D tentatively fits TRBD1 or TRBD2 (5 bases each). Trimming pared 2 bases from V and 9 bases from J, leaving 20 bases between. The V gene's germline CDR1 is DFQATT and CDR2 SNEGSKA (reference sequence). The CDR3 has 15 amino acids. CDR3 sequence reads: CSARPPRGTKSEQFF. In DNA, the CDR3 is TGCAGTGCTAGACCCCCTCGTGGGACGAAGAGTGAGCAGTTCTTC.

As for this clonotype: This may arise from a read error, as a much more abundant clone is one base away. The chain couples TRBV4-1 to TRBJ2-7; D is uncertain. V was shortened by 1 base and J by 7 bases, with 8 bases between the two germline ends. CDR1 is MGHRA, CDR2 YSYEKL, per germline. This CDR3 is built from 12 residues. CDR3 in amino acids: CASSQAGQEQYF. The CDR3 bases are TGCGCCAGCAGCCAAGCCGGGCAGGAGCAGTACTTC.

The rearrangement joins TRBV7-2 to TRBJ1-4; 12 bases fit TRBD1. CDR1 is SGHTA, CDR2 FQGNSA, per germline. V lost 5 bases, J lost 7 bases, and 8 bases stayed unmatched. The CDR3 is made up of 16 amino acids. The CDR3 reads CASSDRDRGPAEKLFF. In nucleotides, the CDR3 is TGTGCCAGCAGCGACCGGGACAGGGGGCCTGCTGAAAAACTGTTTTTT.

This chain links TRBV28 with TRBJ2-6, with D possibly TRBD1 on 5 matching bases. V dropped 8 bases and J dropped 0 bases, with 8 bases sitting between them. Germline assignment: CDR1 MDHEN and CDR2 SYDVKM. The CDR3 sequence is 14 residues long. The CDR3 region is CASWGPSGANVLTF. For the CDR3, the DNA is TGTGCCAGCTGGGGCCCCTCTGGGGCCAACGTCCTGACTTTC.